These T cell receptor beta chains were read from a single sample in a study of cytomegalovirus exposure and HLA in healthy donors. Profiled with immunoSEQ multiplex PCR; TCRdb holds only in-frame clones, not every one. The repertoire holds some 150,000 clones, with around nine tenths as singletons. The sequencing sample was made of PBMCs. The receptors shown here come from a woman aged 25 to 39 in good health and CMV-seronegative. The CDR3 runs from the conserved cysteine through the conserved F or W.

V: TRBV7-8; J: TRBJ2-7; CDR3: CASSLGQRLKDSYEQYF
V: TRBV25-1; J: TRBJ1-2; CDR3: CASSESRKGKSDGYTF
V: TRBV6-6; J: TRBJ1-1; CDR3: CASTKTGQGNTEAFF
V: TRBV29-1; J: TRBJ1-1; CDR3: CSVDDGENTEAFF
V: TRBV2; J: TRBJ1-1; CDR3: CASSGGLGTEAFF
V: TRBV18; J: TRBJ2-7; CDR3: CASSRTPRRPYEQYF
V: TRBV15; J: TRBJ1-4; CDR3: CATSSSTGTGVEKLFF
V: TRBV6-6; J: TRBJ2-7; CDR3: CASSYPGQGATEQYF
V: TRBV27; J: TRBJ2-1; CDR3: CASRNSVSSYNEQFF
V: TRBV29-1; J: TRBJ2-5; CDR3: CSAGLAGGSQETQYF
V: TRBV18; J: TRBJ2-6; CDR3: CASPTGQHSGANVLTF
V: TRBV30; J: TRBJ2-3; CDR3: CAWSVLDTQYF
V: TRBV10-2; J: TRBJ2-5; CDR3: CASSEWLAGGMRETQYF
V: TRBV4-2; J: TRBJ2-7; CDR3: CASSQVEAGVSFKGYEQYF
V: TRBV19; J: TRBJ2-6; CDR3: CASSMAVSGANVLTF
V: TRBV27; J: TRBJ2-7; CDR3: CASRIKQGQVYEQYF
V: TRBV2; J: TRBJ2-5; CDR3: CASMWLTGRETQYF
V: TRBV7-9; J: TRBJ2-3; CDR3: CASSVRIQGSTDTQYF
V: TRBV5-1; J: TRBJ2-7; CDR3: CASSTGTGGNEQYF
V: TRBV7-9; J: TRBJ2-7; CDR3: CASSSDKTYEQYF
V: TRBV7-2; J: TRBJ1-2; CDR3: CASRPQGGDGYTF
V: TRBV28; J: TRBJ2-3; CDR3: CASIAGQGSDTQYF
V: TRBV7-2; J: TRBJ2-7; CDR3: CASSLDGGGRPTYEQYF
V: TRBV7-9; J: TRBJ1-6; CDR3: CASSLSTSPLHF
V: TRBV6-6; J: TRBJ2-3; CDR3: CASSYDQGRVANTQYF
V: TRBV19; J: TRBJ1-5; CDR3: CASSRAGQANQPQHF
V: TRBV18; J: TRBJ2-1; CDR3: CASSPPERGAYNEQFF
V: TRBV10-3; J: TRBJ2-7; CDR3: CAISAGNSYEQYF
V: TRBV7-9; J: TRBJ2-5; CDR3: CASSWNSGEHRETQYF
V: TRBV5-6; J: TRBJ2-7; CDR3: CASSSPGQGTSYEQYF
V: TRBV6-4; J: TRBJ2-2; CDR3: CASRGTGNTGELFF
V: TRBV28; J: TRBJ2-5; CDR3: CASRTGQETQYF
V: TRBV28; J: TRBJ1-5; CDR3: CASSTTGEGWGQPQHF
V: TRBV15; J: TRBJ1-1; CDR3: CATSILQGEAFF
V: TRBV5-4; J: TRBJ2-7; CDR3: CASRRAGVYEQYF
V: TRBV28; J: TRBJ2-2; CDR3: CATQGQYTGELFF
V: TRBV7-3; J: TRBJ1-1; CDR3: CASSFRGGDTEAFF
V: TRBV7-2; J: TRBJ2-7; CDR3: CASSWGLAGYEQYF
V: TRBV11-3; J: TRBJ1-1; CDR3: CASSLNRGSTEAFF
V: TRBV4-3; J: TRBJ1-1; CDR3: CASSQGRTLRSSTEAFF
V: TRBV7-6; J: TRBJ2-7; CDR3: CASSLSGTGPYEQYF
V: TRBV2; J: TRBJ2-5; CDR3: CASSVRSGGWETQYF
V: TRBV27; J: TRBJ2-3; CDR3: CASSWQGGTDTQYF
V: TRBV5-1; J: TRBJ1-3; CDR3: CASSLGQSSGNTIYF
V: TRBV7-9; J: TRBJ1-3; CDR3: CASSLTGVSGNTIYF
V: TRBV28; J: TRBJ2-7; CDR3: CASSLFGTSGSYEQYF
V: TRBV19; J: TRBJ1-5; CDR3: CASTPGQGRHNQPQHF
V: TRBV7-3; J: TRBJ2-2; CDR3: CASSPTGGVTGELFF
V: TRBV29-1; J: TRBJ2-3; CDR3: CSVLGTGGDNTQYF
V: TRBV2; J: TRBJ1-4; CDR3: CASSDPGLDITTNEKLFF